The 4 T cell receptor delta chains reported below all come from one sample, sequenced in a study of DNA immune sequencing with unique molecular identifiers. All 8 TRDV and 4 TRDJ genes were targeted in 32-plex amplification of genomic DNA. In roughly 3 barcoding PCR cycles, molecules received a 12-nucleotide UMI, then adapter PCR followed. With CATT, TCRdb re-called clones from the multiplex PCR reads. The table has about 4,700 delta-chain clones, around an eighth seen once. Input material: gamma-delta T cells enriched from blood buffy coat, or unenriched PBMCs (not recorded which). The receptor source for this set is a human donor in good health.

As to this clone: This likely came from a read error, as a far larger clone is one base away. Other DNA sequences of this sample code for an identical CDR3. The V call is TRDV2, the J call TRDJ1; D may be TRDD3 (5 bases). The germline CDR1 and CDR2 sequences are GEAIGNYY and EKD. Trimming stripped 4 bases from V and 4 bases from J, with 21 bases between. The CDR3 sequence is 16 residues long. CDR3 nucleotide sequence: TGTGCCTGTGATCCTGTTGGTGGGGCCAAGGACGATAAACTCATCTTT. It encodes CACDPVGGAKDDKLIF.

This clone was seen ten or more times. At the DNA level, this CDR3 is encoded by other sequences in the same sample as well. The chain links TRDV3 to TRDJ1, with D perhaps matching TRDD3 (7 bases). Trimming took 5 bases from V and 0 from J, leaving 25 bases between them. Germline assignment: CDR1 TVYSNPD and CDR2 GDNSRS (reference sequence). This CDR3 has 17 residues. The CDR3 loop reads CALVPSDWGGYTDKLIF. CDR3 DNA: TGTGCCCTTGTTCCTTCCGACTGGGGTGGGTACACCGATAAACTCATCTTT.

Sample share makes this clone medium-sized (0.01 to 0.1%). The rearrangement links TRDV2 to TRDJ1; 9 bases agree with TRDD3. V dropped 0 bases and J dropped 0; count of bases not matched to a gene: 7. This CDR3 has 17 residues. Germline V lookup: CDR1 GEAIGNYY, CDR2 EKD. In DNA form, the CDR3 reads TGTGCCTGTGACACCATCCGGGGGATACAGGACACCGATAAACTCATCTTT. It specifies CACDTIRGIQDTDKLIF.

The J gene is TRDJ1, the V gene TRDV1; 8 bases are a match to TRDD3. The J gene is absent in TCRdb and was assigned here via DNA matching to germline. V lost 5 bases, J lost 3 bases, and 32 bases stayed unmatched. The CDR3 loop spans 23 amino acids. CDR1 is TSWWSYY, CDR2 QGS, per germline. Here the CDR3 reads CALGSGTSQRRNWGSRYSDKLIF. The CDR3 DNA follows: TGTGCTCTTGGGTCCGGAACTTCCCAACGGCGTAACTGGGGGTCCCGATACTCCGATAAACTCATCTTT.